This T cell receptor (beta chain) was found in a study of T-cell memory formation after mild COVID-19. UMIs and sample barcodes were carried by the TCR alpha and TCR beta cDNA libraries that 5'RACE produced using constant-segment primers. TCRdb processed the 5' RACE reads anew with MiXCR; each CDR3 protein has one entry. The profile shows about 350,000 distinct CDR3 sequences, around 14% of them singletons. Broader study findings: Later expanders leaned CD4+, whereas day 15 to 85 contracting clones were balanced CD4/CD8. Some SARS-CoV-2-responding clones were already detected in memory before infection. Unconfirmed was the SARS-CoV-2 specificity of second-wave clones that peaked on day 37.

CDR3 length: 16 amino acids. This clonotype was seen a few times. Its antigen is not known. Specimen: PBMCs or a T cell subset sorted from them (not recorded which). The TCR comes from a young man who had mild COVID-19 (a few samples of this study predate the infection). Cell type and time point are not known. J is TRBJ1-3 and V is TRBV21-1. TRBV21-1 is a known pseudogene. The CDR3: CASSKLQRFSGNTIYF. In nucleotides, the CDR3 is TGTGCCAGCAGCAAACTTCAGCGATTCTCTGGAAACACCATATATTTT.